Shown below are 21 T cell receptor beta chains from a single sample sequenced in a study of blood T cell repertoires in COVID-19. Assay: immunoSEQ multiplex PCR; the TCRdb copy retains only in-frame clones and omits some. The sample has roughly 250,000 clones; 88% are singletons. The material sequenced was peripheral blood. Receptor source: a man between 60 and 75 years old who had recovered from COVID-19.

This chain joins TRBV7-5 and TRBJ2-5; the DNA was not compared with TRBD1, the D call given in the table. TRBV7-5 represents a pseudogene. CDR3 length: 15 residues. The CDR3 region is CARSADRNLKETQYF. The CDR3 nucleotides are TGTGCCAGAAGCGCAGACAGGAACCTCAAAGAGACCCAGTACTTC.

The CDR3 here is CASSLGRPGEVKDSNQPQHF. CDR3 nucleotides: TGTGCCAGCAGCTTAGGGCGGCCAGGGGAAGTGAAGGACAGCAATCAGCCCCAGCATTTT. The chain joins TRBV7-8 to TRBJ1-5; weak D call: TRBD1 (6 bases). The CDR3 sequence is 20 residues long. Looked up from germline, CDR1 is SGHVS and CDR2 is FQNEAQ. V gave up 1 base and J gave up 1 base, with 23 bases separating them.

This rearrangement joins TRBV14 to TRBJ1-1, with TRBD1 identical over 9 bases. The CDR3 contains 18 residues. Germline V gene lookup returns CDR1 SGHDN and CDR2 FVKESK. V shed 0 bases, J shed 3 bases, and the junction held 11 bases outside the gene matches. The CDR3 nucleotides are TGTGCCAGCAGCCAAGATCCCAGTGGGACAGGGCGGTACACTGAAGCTTTCTTT. This gives the protein CASSQDPSGTGRYTEAFF.

This rearrangement joins TRBV7-2 to TRBJ1-1, with 8 positions matching TRBD1. The CDR3 is 15 residues long. Germline loops: CDR1 SGHTA, CDR2 FQGNSA. Trimming took 5 bases from V and 1 from J; bases not matched to a gene: 6. CDR3: CASSISGTGNTEAFF. For the CDR3, the DNA is TGTGCCAGCAGCATCTCCGGGACAGGGAACACTGAAGCTTTCTTT.

A few counts support this clone. The rearrangement uses TRBV29-1 and TRBJ2-1, with 10 bases fitting TRBD1. CDR1 and CDR2 (germline): SQVTM, ANQGSEA. V gave up 8 bases and J gave up 8 bases; unmatched junction bases: 12. This CDR3 comprises 14 residues. The CDR3 spells CSLYRDRGADEQFF. CDR3 sequence (DNA): TGCAGCTTATACCGGGACAGGGGCGCGGATGAGCAGTTCTTC.

The V gene is TRBV15, the J gene TRBJ1-2; TRBD1 agrees at 10 bases. The CDR3 length is 15 residues. The V and J ends lost 7 bases and 2 bases, in that order; junction bases with no gene match: 7. Germline CDR1 is LNHNV and CDR2 is YYDKDF (reference sequence). The CDR3 loop is CATTLDRGQNYGYTF. The CDR3 DNA reads as TGTGCCACCACCCTAGACAGGGGGCAAAACTATGGCTACACCTTC.

V is TRBV7-3 and J is TRBJ2-3; D not certain. V lost 5 bases and J lost 0, with 12 bases in between. Germline V lookup: CDR1 SGHTA, CDR2 FQGTGA. The CDR3 is made up of 15 amino acids. CDR3 region: CASSEMTKSTDTQYF. CDR3 DNA sequence: TGTGCCAGCAGCGAAATGACAAAAAGCACAGATACGCAGTATTTT.

The rearrangement links TRBV4-1 to TRBJ1-1; 12 bases are a match to TRBD1. The ends lost 4 bases at V and 7 bases at J; junction bases unmatched: 13. Germline V CDR1 and CDR2: MGHRA, YSYEKL. This CDR3 spans 17 amino acids. The CDR3 DNA follows: TGCGCCAGCAGCCCCAGAGGGGGGGGACAGGGGGCGGGTGAAGCTTTCTTT. Residues: CASSPRGGGQGAGEAFF.

The V call is TRBV13, the J call TRBJ1-4; 10 nucleotides align to TRBD1. J lost 0 bases, V lost 2 bases, and 15 bases had no gene match. The CDR3 extends over 21 amino acids. CDR1 is PRHDT, CDR2 FYEKMQ, per germline (reference sequence). CDR3 protein: CASSLYSRDRGRRATNEKLFF. As DNA, the CDR3 is TGTGCCAGCAGCTTATACTCCAGAGACAGGGGGCGCCGGGCAACTAATGAAAAACTGTTTTTT. The full variable domain, completed using reference TRBV13 and TRBJ1-4, is AAGVIQSPRHLIKEKRETATLKCYPIPRHDTVYWYQQGPGQDPQFLISFYEKMQSDKGSIPDRFSAQQFSDYHSELNMSSLELGDSALYFCASSLYSRDRGRRATNEKLFFGSGTQLSVL.

The V and J genes are TRBV11-2 and TRBJ1-2; D gene ambiguous. Trimming left V 4 bases short and J 2 bases short, with 11 bases between. Germline V gives CDR1 SGHAT, CDR2 FQNNGV. This CDR3 spans 14 amino acids. The CDR3 region has the DNA TGTGCCAGCAGCTCGAAGCTCTCCAACTATGGCTACACCTTC. The encoded protein is CASSSKLSNYGYTF.

This sequence joins TRBV7-2 and TRBJ1-1; tentatively, D is TRBD1 (6 bases). V lost 6 bases, J lost 2 bases, and 10 bases lay in between. Germline CDR1 is SGHTA and CDR2 is FQGNSA. The CDR3 loop spans 13 amino acids. CDR3 sequence reads: CASRATGNTEAFF. CDR3 sequence (DNA): TGTGCCAGCAGGGCGACAGGCAACACTGAAGCTTTCTTT.

Points on this clone: Other DNA sequences within the sample encode an identical CDR3. V usage is TRBV7-3 and J usage is TRBJ2-1; 7 positions match TRBD2. J was trimmed by 0 bases and V by 5 bases; bases with no gene match: 4. Germline-derived CDR1 and CDR2 are SGHTA and FQGTGA. The CDR3 has 15 residues. The DNA of the CDR3 is TGTGCCAGCAGCCCCAGCGGGGACTCCTACAATGAGCAGTTCTTC. Encoded protein: CASSPSGDSYNEQFF.

The CDR3 DNA follows: TGTGCCAGTGTGAAACAGGGGGCGCAGACTGAAGCTTTCTTT. Translating it yields CASVKQGAQTEAFF. The rearrangement links TRBV6-5 to TRBJ1-1; the match to TRBD1 covers 9 bases. Germline CDR1 and CDR2: MNHEY and SVGAGI. This CDR3 has 14 amino acids. V was pared by 9 bases and J by 5 bases, with 10 bases of the junction left unmatched.

The gene calls are TRBV6-5 and TRBJ2-2; D not certain. Germline CDR1 and CDR2: MNHEY and SVGAGI. V lost 11 bases and J 1 base, leaving 8 bases between the germline ends. CDR3 length: 12 residues. The CDR3 sequence: CAGRGNTGELFF. CDR3 nucleotide sequence: TGTGCCGGTCGAGGGAACACCGGGGAGCTGTTTTTT.

The chain uses TRBV6-5 and TRBJ1-3; D is unresolved. Germline V CDR1 and CDR2: MNHEY, SVGAGI. This CDR3 comprises 14 residues. With 3 bases removed from V and 3 bases from J, the gap between germline ends came to 9 bases. The DNA of the CDR3 is TGTGCCAGCAGTTATGGTAACAGTGGAAACACCATATATTTT. Its translation is CASSYGNSGNTIYF.

The CDR3 nucleotides read TGTGCCAGCAGCAAGGACAGGGGGTGGTTTAATGAGCAGTTCTTC. This codes for CASSKDRGWFNEQFF. V is TRBV11-2 and J is TRBJ2-1; TRBD1 matches at 10 bases. With V trimmed by 5 bases and J by 7 bases, 8 bases remained unmatched. The CDR3 spans 15 residues. Germline CDR1 is SGHAT and CDR2 is FQNNGV.

The rearrangement uses TRBV5-4 and TRBJ2-2; TRBD1 matches 7 bases. The junction had 6 bases not matched to a gene; V was cut back by 0 bases and J by 4 bases. Per the germline V gene, CDR1 is SGHNT and CDR2 is YYREEE (reference sequence). The CDR3 extends over 16 amino acids. The CDR3 region is CASSLGVGQVTGELFF. In nucleotides, the CDR3 is TGTGCCAGCAGCTTGGGGGTCGGACAGGTCACCGGGGAGCTGTTTTTT.

V is TRBV7-2 and J is TRBJ1-1, with D perhaps TRBD1 (5 bases). Trimming cost V 0 bases and J 8 bases, with 13 bases left between them. CDR1 and CDR2 from the germline V gene are SGHTA and FQGNSA. The length of the CDR3 is 14 residues. The CDR3 is CASSLALRGPEAFF. DNA of the CDR3: TGTGCCAGCAGCTTAGCGCTTAGGGGCCCCGAAGCTTTCTTT.

The J gene is TRBJ2-5, the V gene TRBV7-9; TRBD1 might be the D (6 bases). V was trimmed by 4 bases and J by 7 bases, leaving 13 bases between them. This CDR3 spans 13 amino acids. Germline values: CDR1 SEHNR, CDR2 FQNEAQ (reference sequence). The CDR3 is CASSSTGSGTQYF. CDR3 coding DNA: TGTGCCAGCAGCTCCACAGGGTCGGGGACCCAGTACTTC.

This sequence joins TRBV19 and TRBJ1-1; 8 positions agree with TRBD1. V dropped 6 bases and J dropped 4; count of bases not matched to a gene: 10. The CDR3 sequence is 15 residues long. Germline values: CDR1 LNHDA, CDR2 SQIVND (reference sequence). The CDR3 region is CASSGQGLESTEAFF. The CDR3 DNA reads TGTGCCAGTAGCGGACAGGGACTGGAGAGCACTGAAGCTTTCTTT.

V is TRBV6-1 and J is TRBJ1-5; D remains unclear. CDR1 is MNHNS, CDR2 SASEGT, per germline. V was pared by 1 base and J by 1 base, with 11 bases between. The length of the CDR3 is 16 residues. CDR3 residues: CASSEGRVFSNQPQHF. The CDR3 DNA follows: TGTGCCAGCAGTGAAGGGAGGGTGTTCAGCAATCAGCCCCAGCATTTT.